A selection of T cell receptor beta chains follows, all from one sample in a study of response to subunit inactivated influenza vaccine. TCRdb reprocessed the RT-PCR reads with MiXCR, giving one entry per CDR3 protein. The table shows around 540,000 distinct CDR3 sequences, with approximately 10% occurring only once. This material consisted of PBMCs from blood, taken on the day of vaccination. The receptors shown here come from a man aged 50 to 59 who received an inactivated influenza vaccine. The CDR3 runs from the conserved cysteine through the conserved F or W. A D gene is named only where the DNA matches it firmly.

TRBV5-1,-,TRBJ1-6,CASSLRVTDNSPLHF
TRBV12-3/TRBV12-4,-,TRBJ1-3,CASSFGASPGNTIYF
TRBV15,-,TRBJ2-1,CATSRGGEQFF
TRBV29-1,TRBD2,TRBJ2-3,CSVEERGLATNTQYF
TRBV18,-,TRBJ1-1,CASSPRTSTEAFF
TRBV12-3/TRBV12-4,TRBD2,TRBJ2-1,CASSPSGRGSYNEQFF
TRBV12-3/TRBV12-4,TRBD2,TRBJ2-1,CASRVFSGGSEQFF
TRBV6-1,-,TRBJ2-1,CASSKTDGYNEQFF
TRBV29-1,-,TRBJ1-2,CSVGGTQGMGGYTF
TRBV6-5,-,TRBJ1-1,CASSYSERSRTEAFF
TRBV23-1,-,TRBJ2-6,CASSPGLELIRANVLTF
TRBV7-2,-,TRBJ1-5,CASSLDGSRSNQPQHF
TRBV3-1,-,TRBJ2-3,CASSPSGTGTDTQYF
TRBV7-8,-,TRBJ2-2,CASRVTGNTGELFF
TRBV19,-,TRBJ2-1,CASSRGTTSYNEQFF
TRBV11-2,TRBD2,TRBJ2-4,CASSWLPTSGGTKAKNIQYF
TRBV6-2/TRBV6-3,-,TRBJ2-1,CATLFSGGVAYNEQFF
TRBV6-1,-,TRBJ1-5,CASSERATNQPQHF
TRBV20-1,TRBD2,TRBJ2-3,CSVERGDTFFTDTQYF
TRBV18,TRBD1,TRBJ1-2,CASSYADRPYGYTF
TRBV29-1,-,TRBJ2-7,CSVRGDSRSYEQYF
TRBV5-1,-,TRBJ2-5,CASSSGTGAETQYF
TRBV19,-,TRBJ2-7,CASKSANQAYEQYF
TRBV5-1,-,TRBJ2-1,CASSGTAMSSYNEQFF
TRBV4-3,-,TRBJ2-3,CASSQLLQGGGTDTQYF
TRBV20-1,-,TRBJ1-5,CSARDFGRARNQPQHF
TRBV6-2/TRBV6-3,-,TRBJ2-3,CASSYLARGTSTDTQYF
TRBV10-3,TRBD1,TRBJ2-1,CAISGDREISNEQFF
TRBV7-9,-,TRBJ2-1,CASSLGQTFSNEQFF
TRBV7-8,-,TRBJ2-2,CASSRTSNPNTGELFF
TRBV10-3,TRBD2,TRBJ2-1,CAISESRAGEGEQFF
TRBV28,-,TRBJ2-7,CASSLLQGYEQYF
TRBV4-2,-,TRBJ2-5,CASSQYGSGETQYF
TRBV20-1,TRBD2,TRBJ2-2,CSAGMGLADTGELFF
TRBV4-3,-,TRBJ1-2,CASSQDSGGGGYTF
TRBV6-5,-,TRBJ2-4,CASSYAAGGAKNIQYF
TRBV5-6,TRBD2,TRBJ2-4,CASSFPSSGRRGLAKNIQYF
TRBV7-2,-,TRBJ1-5,CASSLFVGQPQHF
TRBV4-1,TRBD2,TRBJ2-1,CASSQDLGGTTLSYNEQFF
TRBV5-1,TRBD1,TRBJ2-1,CASSWGTGVVEQFF
TRBV5-1,-,TRBJ1-4,CASSPLAGTNEKLFF
TRBV29-1,TRBD2,TRBJ2-7,CSADSGTTASEQYF
TRBV27,-,TRBJ2-3,CASSPPRPQWRYTQYF
TRBV20-1,-,TRBJ2-1,CSARDLEVAAFDNEQFF
TRBV7-2,TRBD2,TRBJ2-3,CASSPRAPGLAADTQYF
TRBV29-1,-,TRBJ2-1,CSALGRKNEQFF
TRBV5-1,TRBD1,TRBJ1-1,CASSKTGAPGEFKAFF
TRBV29-1,TRBD1,TRBJ2-7,CSVEVGDRGWYEQYF
TRBV12-3/TRBV12-4,-,TRBJ2-4,CASSPSLGVRAKNIQYF
TRBV11-2,TRBD2,TRBJ2-1,CASSLVSGSRLGSYNEQFF
TRBV20-1,TRBD1,TRBJ2-1,CSAPGQGNEQFF
TRBV20-1,-,TRBJ1-5,CSALRQADSNQPQHF
TRBV7-6,TRBD2,TRBJ2-1,CASSPGLAGNIYNEQFF
TRBV5-1,TRBD1,TRBJ2-7,CASGKGASYEQYF
TRBV27,-,TRBJ2-7,CASRGIRGHHEQYF
TRBV28,-,TRBJ2-3,CASSSAPRGNTQYF
TRBV12-3/TRBV12-4,TRBD1,TRBJ2-1,CASSLLRGGAYNEQFF
TRBV5-1,-,TRBJ1-6,CASGRDTAAHSPLHF
TRBV12-3/TRBV12-4,TRBD1,TRBJ2-1,CASRTRTGETYNEQFF
TRBV5-6,TRBD1,TRBJ1-4,CASSRGTATNEKLFF